Shown below are 28 T cell receptor beta chains from a single sample sequenced in a study of CD8 T cells in ankylosing spondylitis. TCRdb re-called the 5' RACE reads with MiXCR, one entry per CDR3 protein. This sample carries 250,000 to 300,000 distinct CDR3 sequences, about 20% of them seen once, and the ten largest clones take roughly 7.3%. The sample was blood, either unsorted or a sorted T cell fraction (not recorded which). These TCRs come from a male donor with ankylosing spondylitis or in good health (not recorded which).

The rearrangement uses TRBV20-1 and TRBJ1-4, with a possible D match to TRBD1 (5 bases). The length of the CDR3 is 15 residues. From germline, CDR1 is DFQATT and CDR2 SNEGSKA (reference sequence). V lost 0 bases to trimming and J lost 4 bases, with 12 bases between them. The CDR3 loop is CSARDARGDNEKLFF. The CDR3 DNA is TGCAGTGCTAGAGACGCCAGAGGGGATAATGAAAAACTGTTTTTT.

The chain couples TRBV5-1 to TRBJ2-5; D is perhaps TRBD1 (6 bases). CDR1 is SGHRS, CDR2 YFSETQ, per germline. Trimming cost V 4 bases and J 0 bases, with 19 bases left between them. CDR3 length equals 17 residues. The CDR3 DNA reads as TGCGCCAGCAGCCTCCGCCCCCGGACAGCTAACCAAGAGACCCAGTACTTC. The encoded protein is CASSLRPRTANQETQYF. The variable domain in full, completed from reference TRBV5-1 and TRBJ2-5, reads KAGVTQTPRYLIKTRGQQVTLSCSPISGHRSVSWYQQTPGQGLQFLFEYFSETQRNKGNFPGRFSGRQFSNSRSEMNVSTLELGDSALYLCASSLRPRTANQETQYFGPGTRLLVL.

This sequence joins TRBV10-2 and TRBJ2-1, with 8 bases that match TRBD2. The V gene's germline CDR1 is WSHSY and CDR2 SAAADI. Losses at the gene ends were 3 bases for V and 4 bases for J; bases not matched to a gene: 14. This CDR3 is 18 amino acids long. The CDR3 is CASSDGQLGLAGYNEQFF. CDR3 nucleotide sequence: TGCGCCAGCAGTGACGGCCAATTGGGTCTAGCGGGTTACAATGAGCAGTTCTTC.

This clonotype showed up just a few times. J is TRBJ2-3 and V is TRBV5-1, with a weak D call TRBD2 (6 bases). In germline, CDR1 is SGHRS, CDR2 YFSETQ. CDR3 size: 15 residues. V shed 0 bases and J shed 6 bases, with 14 bases lying between them. The CDR3 region has the DNA TGCGCCAGCAGCTTGGACCGGACTAAGAGCGATACGCAGTATTTT. It translates to CASSLDRTKSDTQYF. Drawing the rest from reference TRBV5-1 and TRBJ2-3, the complete variable domain is KAGVTQTPRYLIKTRGQQVTLSCSPISGHRSVSWYQQTPGQGLQFLFEYFSETQRNKGNFPGRFSGRQFSNSRSEMNVSTLELGDSALYLCASSLDRTKSDTQYFGPGTRLTVL.

The chain couples TRBV5-5 to TRBJ1-2; D is undetermined. V lost 1 base and J lost 2, with 6 bases in between. The CDR3 length is 13 residues. CDR1 SGHKS and CDR2 YYEKEE come from the germline V gene (reference sequence). The CDR3 spells CASSLWQNYGYTF. The CDR3 DNA reads TGTGCCAGCAGCTTGTGGCAGAACTATGGCTACACCTTC.

This chain links TRBV10-3 with TRBJ2-7, with 13 nucleotides matching TRBD2. Germline V lookup: CDR1 ENHRY, CDR2 SYGVKD. The J segment lost 3 bases and the V segment lost 5 bases, leaving 4 bases of the junction unmatched. The CDR3 has 15 amino acids. Here the CDR3 DNA reads TGTGCCATCAGTCAGGGACTAGCGGGACGCTACGAGCAGTACGTC. Translation gives CAISQGLAGRYEQYV.

This clonotype was counted only a few times. J is TRBJ2-3 and V is TRBV7-2; no clear D gene. CDR3 length: 14 amino acids. Trimming shortened V by 4 bases and J by 4 bases, and 12 bases separated the two germline ends. Germline V CDR1 and CDR2: SGHTA, FQGNSA. The CDR3 sequence: CASSSWGGADTQYF. The CDR3 nucleotides read TGTGCCAGCAGCTCATGGGGTGGGGCAGATACGCAGTATTTT.

This clonotype was seen a handful of times. The chain joins TRBV3-1 to TRBJ2-3; the match to TRBD2 covers 11 bases. With V trimmed by 4 bases and J by 2 bases, 2 bases remained unmatched. Germline loops: CDR1 LGHDT, CDR2 YNNKEL (reference sequence). This CDR3 spans 15 amino acids. The CDR3 DNA sequence: TGTGCCAGCAGCCCGGGACTAGCGGACACAGATACGCAGTATTTT. This gives the protein CASSPGLADTDTQYF.

This clonotype showed up just once. A read error may explain this, as a much larger clone is one base away. The V and J genes are TRBV12-3 or TRBV12-4 and TRBJ2-1; perhaps TRBD1 as D (5 bases). This CDR3 has 14 amino acids. The CDR3 spells CASSRLGDGNERFF. The CDR3 DNA reads TGTGCCAGCAGTCGTCTAGGGGATGGCAATGAGCGGTTCTTC.

CDR3 in DNA: TGTGCCAGCAGCCGGCCCCTAGGTCACGAGCAGTACGTC. This encodes CASSRPLGHEQYV. The genes are TRBV11-2 and TRBJ2-7; D call uncertain. Germline V lookup: CDR1 SGHAT, CDR2 FQNNGV. Trimming left V 5 bases short and J 5 bases short, with 13 bases between. This CDR3 spans 13 amino acids.

This clonotype was seen a handful of times. V gene TRBV5-1 combines with J gene TRBJ2-5; D perhaps matches TRBD2 (5 bases). V shed 0 bases and J shed 5 bases, with 20 bases lying between them. There are 17 residues in the CDR3. CDR1 is SGHRS and CDR2 is YFSETQ in the germline V gene. CDR3 loop: CASSLGPVMASSETQYF. CDR3 sequence (DNA): TGCGCCAGCAGCTTGGGACCCGTAATGGCTAGCTCGGAGACCCAGTACTTC.

The chain uses TRBV27 and TRBJ1-6; 10 positions match TRBD1. Unmatched junction bases numbered 7, after V lost 5 bases and J lost 9 bases. The CDR3 totals 15 residues. The V gene's germline CDR1 is MNHEY and CDR2 SMNVEV (reference sequence). This CDR3 is CASSPRTGGGSPLHF. CDR3 bases: TGTGCCAGCAGTCCGAGGACAGGGGGGGGTTCACCCCTCCACTTT.

This rearrangement joins TRBV20-1 to TRBJ2-3, with TRBD1 matching over 8 bases. Germline V gene sequence: CDR1 DFQATT, CDR2 SNEGSKA (reference sequence). The CDR3 runs 15 residues. V was clipped by 0 bases and J by 5 bases; unmatched bases: 7. CDR3 sequence: CSARDRGTGLDTQYF. CDR3 sequence (DNA): TGCAGTGCTAGAGATCGCGGGACAGGTCTAGATACGCAGTATTTT.

The table lists this clonotype with many counts. The chain employs TRBV20-1 and TRBJ2-3, with 7 bases matching TRBD2. The CDR3 is made up of 15 amino acids. Germline V lookup: CDR1 DFQATT, CDR2 SNEGSKA (reference sequence). With 0 bases clipped from V and 4 bases from J, the junction kept 7 bases outside the gene matches. This chain's CDR3 is CSARDWGGASDTQYF. In nucleotides, the CDR3 is TGCAGTGCTAGAGATTGGGGGGGTGCCTCAGATACGCAGTATTTT.

Only a few counts were recorded for this clonotype. The V and J genes are TRBV10-3 and TRBJ2-7; D may be TRBD2 (6 bases). The CDR3 totals 12 residues. Germline-derived CDR1 and CDR2 are ENHRY and SYGVKD. V lost 5 bases to trimming and J lost 5 bases, with 10 bases between them. DNA for the CDR3: TGTGCCATCAGTTGGACGGGAGACGAGCAGTACGTC. Its protein is CAISWTGDEQYV.

The J gene is TRBJ1-4, the V gene TRBV28, with 8 bases fitting TRBD1. The germline V gene has CDR1 MDHEN and CDR2 SYDVKM. Unmatched junction bases numbered 9, after V lost 5 bases and J lost 4 bases. The length of the CDR3 is 16 residues. The CDR3 DNA reads as TGTGCCAGCAGTACTCGGACAGGGAGGGTTAATGAAAAACTGTTTTTT. It encodes CASSTRTGRVNEKLFF.

This clonotype was found many times. The chain carries TRBV30 and TRBJ1-6; D remains unclear. V was shortened by 5 bases and J by 8 bases, with 16 bases between the two germline ends. The CDR3 spans 14 residues. The germline V gene encodes CDR1 GTSNPN and CDR2 SVGIG (reference sequence). CDR3 bases: TGTGCCTGGGACGCCGCCCGGGTATATTCACCCCTCCACTTT. Encoded protein: CAWDAARVYSPLHF. The full variable domain, its missing parts supplied by reference TRBV30 and TRBJ1-6, is SQTIHQWPATLVQPVGSPLSLECTVEGTSNPNLYWYRQAAGRGLQLLFYSVGIGQISSEVPQNLSASRPQDRQFILSSKKLLLSDSGFYLCAWDAARVYSPLHFGNGTRLTVT.

The rearrangement uses TRBV10-3 and TRBJ2-1; 12 nucleotides agree with TRBD2. The CDR3 spans 18 residues. Germline V gene sequence: CDR1 ENHRY, CDR2 SYGVKD. The junction had 13 bases not matched to a gene; V was cut back by 5 bases and J by 5 bases. Written as DNA, the CDR3 is TGTGCCATCAGTTTAGCTTCTAGCGGGGGGGCCAGAGACAATGAGCAGTTCTTC. Its translation is CAISLASSGGARDNEQFF.

Here the CDR3 reads CASSSRTGANEQFF. DNA of the CDR3: TGTGCCAGCAGTAGCAGGACAGGGGCCAATGAGCAGTTCTTC. J is TRBJ2-1 and V is TRBV12-3 or TRBV12-4, with 9 bases fitting TRBD1. Losses at the gene ends were 5 bases for V and 6 bases for J; bases not matched to a gene: 5. The CDR3 spans 14 residues.

Here the CDR3 reads CSATRDGYGYTF. DNA of the CDR3: TGCAGTGCTACCCGGGACGGCTATGGCTACACCTTC. The chain recombines TRBV20-1 with TRBJ1-2; tentative D call: TRBD1 (5 bases). The germline gives CDR1 DFQATT, CDR2 SNEGSKA (reference sequence). V dropped 4 bases and J dropped 4 bases, with 10 bases sitting between them. This CDR3 is 12 amino acids long.

This clonotype has ten or more counts. This rearrangement joins TRBV5-6 to TRBJ2-5; 8 bases agree with TRBD2. The CDR3 sequence is 16 residues long. The V gene end was trimmed by 2 bases and the J gene end by 2 bases; junction bases not matched to a gene: 8. Germline CDR1 SGHDT, CDR2 YYEEEE. For the CDR3, the DNA is TGTGCCAGCAGCTTAACGGGACTAGTCCAACAAGAGACCCAGTACTTC. This gives the protein CASSLTGLVQQETQYF.

The table lists this clonotype with a few counts. The V call is TRBV6-5, the J call TRBJ1-4; D is possibly TRBD1 (5 bases). The CDR3 has 12 residues. The germline V and J ends were trimmed by 7 bases and 5 bases, with 8 bases remaining between them. Germline V gene sequence: CDR1 MNHEY, CDR2 SVGAGI. The CDR3 nucleotides read TGTGCCAGCAAACGGGGGAATGAAAAACTGTTTTTT. Translation gives CASKRGNEKLFF.

The chain links TRBV12-3 or TRBV12-4 to TRBJ2-3; the match to TRBD2 covers 8 bases. The trim removed 6 bases at V and 0 bases at J, leaving 8 bases unmatched. The CDR3 totals 16 residues. In DNA form, the CDR3 reads TGTGCCAGCAGCGTAAGCGGGGGAGCTAGCACAGATACGCAGTATTTT. Its translation is CASSVSGGASTDTQYF.

The genes are TRBV28 and TRBJ2-2, with D possibly matching TRBD2 (6 bases). The CDR3 runs 18 residues. Trimming shortened V by 4 bases and J by 4 bases, and 22 bases separated the two germline ends. Germline values: CDR1 MDHEN, CDR2 SYDVKM. As DNA, the CDR3 is TGTGCCAGCAGTTCCACCTGGCGGGGACCTACGGGCACCGGGGAGCTGTTTTTT. Translated, it gives CASSSTWRGPTGTGELFF.

V is TRBV10-3 and J is TRBJ2-7; no definite D call. The CDR3 is 13 residues long. CDR1 and CDR2 from the germline V gene are ENHRY and SYGVKD. V was clipped by 4 bases and J by 3 bases, with 10 bases between them. The CDR3 coding sequence is TGTGCCATCAGTGTGAGGCTCGACTACGAGCAGTACGTC. Translated, it gives CAISVRLDYEQYV.

In this sample, this clonotype turned up a few times. The J gene is TRBJ1-2, the V gene TRBV20-1; 7 positions match TRBD1. The CDR3 is 13 amino acids. Trimming at V came to 0 bases and at J to 4 bases, leaving 2 bases not matched to a gene. The germline V gene encodes CDR1 DFQATT and CDR2 SNEGSKA (reference sequence). For the CDR3, the DNA is TGCAGTGCTAGAGAGAGGGACAGCTATGGCTACACCTTC. It specifies CSARERDSYGYTF.

This clonotype has a handful of counts. The chain is built from TRBV7-6 and TRBJ2-3; 9 bases line up with TRBD2. The V gene's germline CDR1 is SGHVS and CDR2 FNYEAQ. With V trimmed by 1 base and J by 1 base, 12 bases remained unmatched. The CDR3 is made up of 19 amino acids. The CDR3 DNA sequence: TGTGCCAGCAGCTTAGTTTCCGCGGGAGGGCGAATAGGCACAGATACGCAGTATTTT. As protein: CASSLVSAGGRIGTDTQYF.

In its sample, this clonotype was seen many times. The chain uses TRBV5-1 and TRBJ2-1, with D hard to call. CDR1 is SGHRS and CDR2 is YFSETQ in the germline V gene. The CDR3 covers 11 residues. Trimming removed 0 bases at V and 8 bases at J, with 3 bases between. In DNA, the CDR3 is TGCGCCAGCAGCTTGGACGATGAGCAGTTCTTC. It is translated as CASSLDDEQFF.